These 20 T cell receptor beta chains came from one sample sequenced in a study of CD8+CD57+ T cells in acquired aplastic anemia. TCR beta VDJ combinations and CDR3 sequences were profiled from genomic DNA. TCRdb re-derived calls from the reads in MiXCR, one entry per CDR3 protein. Among more than 250,000 distinct CDR3 sequences listed, 50% to 70% were seen once. Source material: sorted CD4+, CD8+, or CD8+CD57+ T cells (not recorded which) from PBMCs. The receptors were gathered from a human donor with severe aplastic anemia or a healthy control (not recorded which).

This clonotype showed up many times. V is TRBV19 and J is TRBJ1-5; a weak D match, TRBD1 (5 bases). This CDR3 has 15 amino acids. Germline-derived CDR1 and CDR2 are LNHDA and SQIVND (reference sequence). Trimming took off 1 base at V and 3 bases at J, with 10 bases between the two ends. Here the CDR3 reads CASSIGQRDNQPQHF. The CDR3, as DNA: TGTGCCAGTAGTATAGGACAGAGAGACAATCAGCCCCAGCATTTT.

The chain recombines TRBV20-1 with TRBJ2-7, with 9 bases matching TRBD1. CDR3 length equals 13 residues. The germline V gene has CDR1 DFQATT and CDR2 SNEGSKA (reference sequence). V was clipped by 4 bases and J by 7 bases; unmatched bases: 8. The CDR3 DNA reads TGCAGTGCTACTTTACAGGGGGCAATGGAGCAGTACTTC. Translating gives CSATLQGAMEQYF.

The chain couples TRBV7-9 to TRBJ2-5, with D possibly being TRBD2 (5 bases). Per germline, CDR1 SEHNR and CDR2 FQNEAQ (reference sequence). V gave up 7 bases and J gave up 6 bases, with 15 bases separating them. This CDR3 comprises 13 residues. CDR3 DNA: TGTGCCAGCACGCAGGCTAGAGGGAAGACCCAGTACTTC. Its protein is CASTQARGKTQYF. The whole variable domain, filled in from reference TRBV7-9 and TRBJ2-5, reads DTGVSQNPRHKITKRGQNVTFRCDPISEHNRLYWYRQTLGQGPEFLTYFQNEAQLEKSRLLSDRFSAERPKGSFSTLEIQRTEQGDSAMYLCASTQARGKTQYFGPGTRLLVL.

The rearrangement joins TRBV11-2 to TRBJ1-2; D not certain. With 8 bases removed from V and 9 bases from J, the gap between germline ends came to 16 bases. The CDR3 is made up of 12 amino acids. The germline CDR1 and CDR2 sequences are SGHAT and FQNNGV. CDR3 sequence reads: CASRRRVGSYTF. In DNA form, the CDR3 reads TGTGCCAGCCGGAGACGAGTAGGCAGCTACACCTTC.

The chain combines TRBV15 with TRBJ1-3, with D perhaps TRBD1 (5 bases). The CDR3 has 14 amino acids. Germline V lookup: CDR1 LNHNV, CDR2 YYDKDF (reference sequence). Trimming cost V 1 base and J 11 bases, with 15 bases left between them. CDR3: CATSRAQAGDPIYF. In DNA, the CDR3 is TGTGCCACCAGCAGAGCCCAGGCGGGGGATCCCATATATTTT. Looking up the rest from reference TRBV15 and TRBJ1-3 gives the full variable domain: DAMVIQNPRYQVTQFGKPVTLSCSQTLNHNVMYWYQQKSSQAPKLLFHYYDKDFNNEADTPDNFQSRRPNTSFCFLDIRSPGLGDTAMYLCATSRAQAGDPIYFGEGSWLTVV.

V usage is TRBV7-9 and J usage is TRBJ1-5; D perhaps matches TRBD1 (5 bases). The V gene's germline CDR1 is SEHNR and CDR2 FQNEAQ (reference sequence). V lost 1 base and J 5 bases, leaving 9 bases between the germline ends. This CDR3 region has 14 residues. CDR3 sequence: CASSLEAGHQPQHF. CDR3 in DNA: TGTGCCAGCAGCTTAGAGGCAGGGCATCAGCCCCAGCATTTT.

The chain carries TRBV20-1 and TRBJ2-5; 8 bases line up with TRBD2. This CDR3 has 14 amino acids. With 3 bases clipped from V and 4 bases from J, the junction kept 7 bases outside the gene matches. Germline lookup yields CDR1 DFQATT and CDR2 SNEGSKA (reference sequence). Written as DNA, the CDR3 is TGCAGTGCTAGCGGGGGGGCGGCAGGAGAGACCCAGTACTTC. Amino acid sequence: CSASGGAAGETQYF.

This clonotype was detected ten times or more. J is TRBJ2-3 and V is TRBV4-2; D might be TRBD1 (6 bases). The CDR3 is made up of 16 amino acids. Trimming took 0 bases from V and 0 from J, leaving 10 bases between them. CDR1 and CDR2 from the germline V gene are LGHNA and YNFKEQ. CDR3 sequence reads: CASSQEGTRSTDTQYF. The CDR3 coding sequence is TGTGCCAGCAGCCAAGAAGGGACAAGGAGCACAGATACGCAGTATTTT.

This clonotype has a single count. The V call is TRBV2, the J call TRBJ1-2, with 7 bases aligning to TRBD1. Germline CDR1 and CDR2: SNHLY and FYNNEI. The CDR3 totals 15 residues. V lost 4 bases to trimming and J lost 1 base; unmatched junction nucleotides: 6. The CDR3, as DNA: TGTGCCAGCAGTGTGCGGGACAGAAGTAACTATGGCTACACCTTC. It translates to CASSVRDRSNYGYTF. Full variable domain (rest looked up from reference TRBV2 and TRBJ1-2): EPEVTQTPSHQVTQMGQEVILRCVPISNHLYFYWYRQILGQKVEFLVSFYNNEISEKSEIFDDQFSVERPDGSNFTLKIRSTKLEDSAMYFCASSVRDRSNYGYTFGSGTRLTVV.

This clonotype was seen many times. The rearrangement uses TRBV27 and TRBJ2-5; 8 bases agree with TRBD2. The J segment lost 1 base and the V segment lost 4 bases, leaving 14 bases of the junction unmatched. The CDR3 has 18 amino acids. Germline CDR1 and CDR2: MNHEY and SMNVEV (reference sequence). The CDR3 nucleotides read TGTGCCAGCAGTTGGCGGCGGGGGGTAAGGGGGGTCCAAGAGACCCAGTACTTC. Its protein product is CASSWRRGVRGVQETQYF.

The chain has TRBV7-8 and TRBJ2-5, with 11 positions matching TRBD2. Germline assignment: CDR1 SGHVS and CDR2 FQNEAQ. The CDR3 is 17 residues long. V gave up 2 bases and J gave up 2 bases; unmatched junction bases: 7. CDR3 coding DNA: TGTGCCAGCAGCTTAAATCCTAGCGGGGGGCGACAAGAGACCCAGTACTTC. Its protein is CASSLNPSGGRQETQYF.

This clonotype was found once. This chain joins TRBV7-2 and TRBJ1-4; D unresolved. This CDR3 is 14 amino acids long. CDR1 SGHTA and CDR2 FQGNSA come from the germline V gene. Trimming took 5 bases from V and 4 from J, leaving 11 bases between them. The CDR3 DNA reads TGTGCCAGCAGCACCGCCGACCTTAATGAAAAACTGTTTTTT. Its protein product is CASSTADLNEKLFF. Variable domain in full (rest from reference TRBV7-2 and TRBJ1-4): GAGVSQSPSNKVTEKGKDVELRCDPISGHTALYWYRQSLGQGLEFLIYFQGNSAPDKSGLPSDRFSAERTGGSVSTLTIQRTQQEDSAVYLCASSTADLNEKLFFGSGTQLSVL.

The chain combines TRBV7-6 with TRBJ2-5; D call uncertain. Per germline, CDR1 SGHVS and CDR2 FNYEAQ. Trimming pared 1 base from V and 5 bases from J, leaving 8 bases between. The CDR3 runs to 13 residues. CDR3 DNA: TGTGCCAGCAGCTTAGAGAGGTGGGAGACCCAGTACTTC. Translating it yields CASSLERWETQYF. The complete variable domain, with remaining parts taken from reference TRBV7-6 and TRBJ2-5, reads GAGVSQSPRYKVTKRGQDVALRCDPISGHVSLYWYRQALGQGPEFLTYFNYEAQQDKSGLPNDRFSAERPEGSISTLTIQRTEQRDSAMYRCASSLERWETQYFGPGTRLLVL.

This clonotype was seen a single time. The chain uses TRBV11-3 and TRBJ2-7; no clear D. V dropped 3 bases and J dropped 3 bases, with 9 bases sitting between them. CDR1 and CDR2 (germline): SGHNT, YENEEA. The CDR3 contains 13 residues. CDR3 amino acids: CASSFGQRYEQYF. DNA of the CDR3: TGTGCCAGCAGCTTCGGGCAGCGCTACGAGCAGTACTTC. Complete variable domain (other parts from reference TRBV11-3 and TRBJ2-7): EAGVVQSPRYKIIEKKQPVAFWCNPISGHNTLYWYLQNLGQGPELLIRYENEEAVDDSQLPKDRFSAERLKGVDSTLKIQPAELGDSAVYLCASSFGQRYEQYFGPGTRLTVT.

This clonotype was recorded many times. V usage is TRBV2 and J usage is TRBJ2-5; D tentatively reads TRBD1 or TRBD2 (5 bases each). The CDR3 consists of 15 residues. The V and J ends lost 6 bases and 1 base respectively, with 15 bases between them. Germline V gives CDR1 SNHLY, CDR2 FYNNEI. This CDR3 is CASSPARGLQETQYF. Written as DNA, the CDR3 is TGTGCCAGCAGCCCCGCCCGGGGCCTCCAAGAGACCCAGTACTTC.

This clonotype was counted between two and nine times. This chain uses TRBV7-6 with TRBJ2-3; the D gene is possibly TRBD2 (5 bases). With 1 base removed from V and 6 bases from J, the gap between germline ends came to 14 bases. Germline V gives CDR1 SGHVS, CDR2 FNYEAQ. This CDR3 has 15 amino acids. This chain's CDR3 is CASSLEASPADTQYF. The CDR3 DNA sequence: TGTGCCAGCAGCTTAGAGGCTAGCCCAGCTGATACGCAGTATTTT.

This clonotype was seen at least ten times. This chain uses TRBV5-1 with TRBJ2-5; possibly TRBD2 for D (6 bases). Trimming took 3 bases from V and 6 from J, leaving 12 bases between them. CDR3 size: 13 residues. CDR1 and CDR2 (germline): SGHRS, YFSETQ. For the CDR3, the DNA is TGCGCCAGCAGCTGGGAGGCGGGACAGACCCAGTACTTC. This codes for CASSWEAGQTQYF. The variable domain in full, with the rest retrieved from reference TRBV5-1 and TRBJ2-5, is KAGVTQTPRYLIKTRGQQVTLSCSPISGHRSVSWYQQTPGQGLQFLFEYFSETQRNKGNFPGRFSGRQFSNSRSEMNVSTLELGDSALYLCASSWEAGQTQYFGPGTRLLVL.

The V call is TRBV7-8, the J call TRBJ1-4; D is ambiguous. Trimming removed 3 bases from V and 7 bases from J, with 9 bases in between. The CDR3 extends over 13 amino acids. Germline CDR1 SGHVS, CDR2 FQNEAQ. The DNA for the CDR3 is TGTGCCAGCAGCTTGAATAACCTTGAAAAACTGTTTTTT. As protein: CASSLNNLEKLFF. Using reference TRBV7-8 and TRBJ1-4 for the parts outside the CDR3, the full variable domain is GAGVSQSPRYKVAKRGQDVALRCDPISGHVSLFWYQQALGQGPEFLTYFQNEAQLDKSGLPSDRFFAERPEGSVSTLKIQRTQQEDSAVYLCASSLNNLEKLFFGSGTQLSVL.

In its sample, this clonotype was seen many times. The chain couples TRBV19 to TRBJ2-7; 7 bases fit TRBD2. J gave up 4 bases and V 3 bases, and 3 bases lay outside the gene matches. The CDR3 covers 13 residues. Germline V CDR1 and CDR2: LNHDA, SQIVND (reference sequence). The CDR3 sequence: CASSISGRYEQYF. Written as DNA, the CDR3 is TGTGCCAGTAGTATCTCCGGGAGGTACGAGCAGTACTTC.

This clonotype was seen many times. This rearrangement joins TRBV7-9 to TRBJ2-3, with 9 bases matching TRBD1. Germline assignment: CDR1 SEHNR and CDR2 FQNEAQ (reference sequence). V trimming: 5 bases; J trimming: 4 bases; junction bases outside the gene matches: 16. The CDR3 length is 18 residues. The CDR3 DNA reads as TGTGCCAGCAGCCAAGGACAGGGGAGGCCTTGGTCCCCAGATACGCAGTATTTT. It specifies CASSQGQGRPWSPDTQYF.